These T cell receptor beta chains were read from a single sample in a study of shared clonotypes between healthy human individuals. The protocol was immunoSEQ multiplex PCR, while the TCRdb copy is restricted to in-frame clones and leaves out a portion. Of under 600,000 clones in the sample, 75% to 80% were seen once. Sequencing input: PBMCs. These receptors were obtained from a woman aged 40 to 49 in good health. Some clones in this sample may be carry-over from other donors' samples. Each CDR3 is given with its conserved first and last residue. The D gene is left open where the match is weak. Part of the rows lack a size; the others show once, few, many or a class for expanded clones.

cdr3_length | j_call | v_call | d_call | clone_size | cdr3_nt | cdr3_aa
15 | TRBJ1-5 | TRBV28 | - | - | TGTGCCAGCACCCCGGGCGGCCCCGCTAATCAGCCCCAGCATTTT | CASTPGGPANQPQHF
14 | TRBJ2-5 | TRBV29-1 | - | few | TGCAGCGTTGAAAGAGGGGGTGGAAGGGAGACCCAGTACTTC | CSVERGGGRETQYF
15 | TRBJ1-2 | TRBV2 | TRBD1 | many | TGTGCCAGCAGTGAACCGGGACAGGGGGTCTATGGCTACACCTTC | CASSEPGQGVYGYTF
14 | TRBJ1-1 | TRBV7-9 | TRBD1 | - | TGTGCCAGCAGCTCGGCCCGACAGGGGGCTGAAGCTTTCTTT | CASSSARQGAEAFF
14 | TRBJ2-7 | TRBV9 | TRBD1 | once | TGTGCCAGCAGCCCCGGACAGGGGTTCTACGAGCAGTACTTC | CASSPGQGFYEQYF
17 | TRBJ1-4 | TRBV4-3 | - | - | TGCGCCAGCAGCCAAGGGCCCAAGGGCGCAACTAATGAAAAACTGTTTTTT | CASSQGPKGATNEKLFF
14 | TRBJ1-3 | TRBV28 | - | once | TGTGCCAGCAGTTCTATCAACTCTGGAAACACCATATATTTT | CASSSINSGNTIYF
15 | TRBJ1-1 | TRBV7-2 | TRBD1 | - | TGTGCCAGCAGCCGATGGACAGGGAGGAACACTGAAGCTTTCTTT | CASSRWTGRNTEAFF
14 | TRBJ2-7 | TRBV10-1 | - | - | TGCGCCAGCAGTGAGTCGGCAGGGGTGTACGAGCAGTACTTC | CASSESAGVYEQYF
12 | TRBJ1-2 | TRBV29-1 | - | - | TGCAGCGTTTGGACAGCCAACTATGGCTACACCTTC | CSVWTANYGYTF
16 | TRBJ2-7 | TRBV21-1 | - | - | TGTGCCAGCAGCAAAGTTGTGGGGCCGAGCTCCTACGAGCAGTACTTC | CASSKVVGPSSYEQYF
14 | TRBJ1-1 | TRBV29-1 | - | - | TGCAGCGCCCCAGCGCGGGGTGGGGGCACTGAAGCTTTCTTT | CSAPARGGGTEAFF
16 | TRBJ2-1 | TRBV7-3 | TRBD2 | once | TGTGCCAGCAGCCCAACCCTAGCGGGAGGGAGGAATGAGCAGTTCTTC | CASSPTLAGGRNEQFF
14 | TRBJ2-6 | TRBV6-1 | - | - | TGTGCCATTGTGGCGGGTTCTGGGGCCAACGTCCTGACTTTC | CAIVAGSGANVLTF
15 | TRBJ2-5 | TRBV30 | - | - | TGTGCCTGGAGTGCCCCGCGTGGGTTTGGAGAGACCCAGTACTTC | CAWSAPRGFGETQYF
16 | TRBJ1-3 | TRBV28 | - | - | TGTGCCAGCAGTTCCACAGGGAGGGGCTCTGGAAACACCATATATTTT | CASSSTGRGSGNTIYF
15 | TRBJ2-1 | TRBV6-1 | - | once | TGTGCCAGCAGTGAAGAGGGGGGGGGTCACAATGAGCAGTTCTTC | CASSEEGGGHNEQFF
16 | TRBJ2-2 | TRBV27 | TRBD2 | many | TGTGCCAGCAGTTCCGGCGGCGGGAGAGAAACCGGGGAGCTGTTTTTT | CASSSGGGRETGELFF
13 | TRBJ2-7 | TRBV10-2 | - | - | TGCGCCAGCAGACCAACAGGAACCTACGAGCAGTACTTC | CASRPTGTYEQYF
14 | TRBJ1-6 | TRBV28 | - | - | TGTGCCAGCAGTCGGCACAATTATAATTCACCCCTCCACTTT | CASSRHNYNSPLHF
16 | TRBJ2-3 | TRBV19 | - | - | TGTGCCAGTAGTATATGGGGCAGCGTTAACCGGGATACGCAGTATTTT | CASSIWGSVNRDTQYF
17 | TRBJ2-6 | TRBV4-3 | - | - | TGCGCCAGCAGCCGACGGACCCAGGGCTCTGGGGCCAACGTCCTGACTTTC | CASSRRTQGSGANVLTF
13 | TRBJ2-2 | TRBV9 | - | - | TGTGCCAGCAGCGTTCAGGGTACCGGGGAGCTGTTTTTT | CASSVQGTGELFF
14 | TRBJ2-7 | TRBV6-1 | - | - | TGTGCCAGCAGCCGGGCCCCGGACGTCTACGAGCAGTACTTC | CASSRAPDVYEQYF
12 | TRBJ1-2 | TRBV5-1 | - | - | TGCGCCAGCAGCCTGGACAGCTATGGCTACACCTTC | CASSLDSYGYTF
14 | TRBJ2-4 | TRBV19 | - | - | TGTGCCAGTGGAGACCGTCTAGCCAAAAACATTCAGTACTTC | CASGDRLAKNIQYF
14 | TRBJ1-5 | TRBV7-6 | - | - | TGTGCCAGCAGCTTATATAGTAGCAATCAGCCCCAGCATTTT | CASSLYSSNQPQHF
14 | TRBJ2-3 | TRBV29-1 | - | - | TGCAGCGTCCCTAAGCGAGCGAGCACAGATACGCAGTATTTT | CSVPKRASTDTQYF
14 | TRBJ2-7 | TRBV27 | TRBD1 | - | TGTGCCAGCAGACGACAGGGGGAGCTCCACGAGCAGTACTTC | CASRRQGELHEQYF
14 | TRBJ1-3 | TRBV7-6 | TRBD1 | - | TGTGCCAGCTCTCAGGGGGTTACTGGAAACACCATATATTTT | CASSQGVTGNTIYF
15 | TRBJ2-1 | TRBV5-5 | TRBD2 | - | TGTGCCAGCAAACCGGGACTAGCGGGAAATAATGAGCAGTTCTTC | CASKPGLAGNNEQFF
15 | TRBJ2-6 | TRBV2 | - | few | TGTGCCAGCAGCGATAGGAACTCTGGGGCCAACGTCCTGACTTTC | CASSDRNSGANVLTF
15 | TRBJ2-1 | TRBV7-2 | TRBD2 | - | TGTGCCAGCAGATCTGGGGGAGGGCCTTACAATGAGCAGTTCTTC | CASRSGGGPYNEQFF
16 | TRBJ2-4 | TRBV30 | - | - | TGTGCCTGGAATGAGTTAGGGCCCCAATTCGGGAACATTCAGTACTTC | CAWNELGPQFGNIQYF
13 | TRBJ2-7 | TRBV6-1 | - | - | TGTGCCAGCAGTCTACAGGTCTCCTACGAGCAGTACTTC | CASSLQVSYEQYF
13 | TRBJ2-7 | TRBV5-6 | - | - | TGTGCCAGCAGCTTGAACCGGGACGGCGAGCAGTACTTC | CASSLNRDGEQYF
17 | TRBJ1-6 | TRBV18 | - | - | TGTGCCAGCTCACTCACCCCGCTGACAGTACCGGATTCACCCCTCCACTTT | CASSLTPLTVPDSPLHF
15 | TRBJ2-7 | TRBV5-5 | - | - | TGTGCCAGCAGCTCGAAAAGTGGGAGGGGGAGCGAGCAGTACTTC | CASSSKSGRGSEQYF
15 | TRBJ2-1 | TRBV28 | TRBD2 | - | TGTGCCAGCAGTTCTCCCGGGACTAGCGGGACCAAGCAGTTCTTC | CASSSPGTSGTKQFF
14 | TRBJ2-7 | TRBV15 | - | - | TGTGCCACCAGCGGGGCGGGGGCCTCCTACGAGCAGTACTTC | CATSGAGASYEQYF
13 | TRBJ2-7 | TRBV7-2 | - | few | TGTGCCAGCAGCTTAGGCCCGCTTTACGAGCAGTACTTC | CASSLGPLYEQYF
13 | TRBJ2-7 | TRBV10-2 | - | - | TGCGCCAGCATCGACAGTTTGAGGCGGGGGCAGTACTTC | CASIDSLRRGQYF
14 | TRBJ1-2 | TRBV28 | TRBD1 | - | TGTGCCAGCAGTTTAATAGGGACAGGCTATGGCTACACCTTC | CASSLIGTGYGYTF
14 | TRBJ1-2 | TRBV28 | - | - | TGTGCCACCCAAGGCAACAGGGAGATTTATGGCTACACCTTC | CATQGNREIYGYTF
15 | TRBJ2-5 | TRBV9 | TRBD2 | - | TGTGCCAGCAGCTCAGGACTAGCGGGAGCGGTGACCCAGTACTTC | CASSSGLAGAVTQYF
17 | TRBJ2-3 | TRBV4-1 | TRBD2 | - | TGCGCCAGCAGCCTAACACTAGCGGGCTTGCCCACAGATACGCAGTATTTT | CASSLTLAGLPTDTQYF
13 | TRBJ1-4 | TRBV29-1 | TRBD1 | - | TGCAGCGCGACAGGGCCGTCTAATGAAAAACTGTTTTTT | CSATGPSNEKLFF
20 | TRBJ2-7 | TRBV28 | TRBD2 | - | TGTGCCAGCAGTTACAAATTCCCCCAGGTTGACGGGACTAACTCCTACGAGCAGTACTTC | CASSYKFPQVDGTNSYEQYF
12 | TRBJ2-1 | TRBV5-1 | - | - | TGCGCCTCGAGACAGACCTACAATGAGCAGTTCTTC | CASRQTYNEQFF
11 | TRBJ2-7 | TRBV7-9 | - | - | TGTGCCAGCAGCTTTCTCTACGAGCAGTACTTC | CASSFLYEQYF
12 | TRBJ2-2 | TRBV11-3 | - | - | TGTGCCAGCAGCTCCCATTCCGGGGAGCTGTTTTTT | CASSSHSGELFF
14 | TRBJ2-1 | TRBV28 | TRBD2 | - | TGTGCCAGCAGTTTACCTAGCGGGAACAATGAGCAGTTCTTC | CASSLPSGNNEQFF
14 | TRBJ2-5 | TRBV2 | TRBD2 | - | TGTGCCAGCGGGGGGCTAGCGGGAGTTGAGACCCAGTACTTC | CASGGLAGVETQYF
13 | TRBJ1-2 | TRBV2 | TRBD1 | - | TGTGCCAGCACCGGACAGGGGAACTATGGCTACACCTTC | CASTGQGNYGYTF
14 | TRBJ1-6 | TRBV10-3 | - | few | TGTGCCATCAGTGAACAGGATGGGAATTCACCCCTCCACTTT | CAISEQDGNSPLHF
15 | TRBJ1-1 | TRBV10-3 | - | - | TGTGCCATCAGTGAGTCCCGGGCCAAAGACACTGAAGCTTTCTTT | CAISESRAKDTEAFF
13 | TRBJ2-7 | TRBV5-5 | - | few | TGTGCCAGCAGCTTGGTGGGGTACCCCGAGCAGTACTTC | CASSLVGYPEQYF
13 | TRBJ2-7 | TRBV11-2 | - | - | TGTGCCAGCAGCTTAGGAGGGGTTAGCGAGCAGTACTTC | CASSLGGVSEQYF
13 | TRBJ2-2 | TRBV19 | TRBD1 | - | TGTGCCAGTAGTAGACAGGGGGCCGGGGAGCTGTTTTTT | CASSRQGAGELFF